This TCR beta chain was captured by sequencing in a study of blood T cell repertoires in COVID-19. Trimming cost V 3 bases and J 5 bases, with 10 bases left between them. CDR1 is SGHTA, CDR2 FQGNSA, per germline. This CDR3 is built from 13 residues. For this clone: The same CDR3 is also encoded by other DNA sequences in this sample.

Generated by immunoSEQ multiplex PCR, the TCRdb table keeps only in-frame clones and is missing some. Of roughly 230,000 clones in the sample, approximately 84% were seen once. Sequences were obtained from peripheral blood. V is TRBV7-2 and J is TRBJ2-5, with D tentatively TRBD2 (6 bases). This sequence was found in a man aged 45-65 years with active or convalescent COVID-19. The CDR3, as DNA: TGTGCCAGCAGCTTGGGACTGCGGGAGACCCAGTACTTC. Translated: CASSLGLRETQYF.